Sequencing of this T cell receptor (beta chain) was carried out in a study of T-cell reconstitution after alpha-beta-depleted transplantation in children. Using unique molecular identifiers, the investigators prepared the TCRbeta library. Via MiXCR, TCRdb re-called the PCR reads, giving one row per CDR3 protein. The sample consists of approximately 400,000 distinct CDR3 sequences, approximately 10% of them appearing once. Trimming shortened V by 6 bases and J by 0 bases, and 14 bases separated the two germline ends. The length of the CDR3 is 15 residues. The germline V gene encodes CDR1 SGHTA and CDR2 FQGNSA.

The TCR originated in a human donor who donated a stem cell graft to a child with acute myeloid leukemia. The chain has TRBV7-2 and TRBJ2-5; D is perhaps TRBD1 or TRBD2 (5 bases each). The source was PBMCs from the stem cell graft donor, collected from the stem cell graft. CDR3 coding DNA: TGTGCCAGCAGGGAACCCGGGACGTACCAAGAGACCCAGTACTTC. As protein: CASREPGTYQETQYF.